The clone carrying this TCR beta chain was seen at least ten times. The data are from a study of T cells in Graves' hyperthyroidism and ophthalmopathy. Hyperthyroidism patients were newly diagnosed, had disease duration under 2 months, and were aged 18 to 65 years. Uncontrolled infection, other autoimmune disease, pregnancy or lactation disqualified patients from enrolment. Together with thyroid ultrasound, orbital computed tomography, serum thyroxine and TRAb, clinical symptoms were used for diagnoses. Germline CDR1 reads LGHDT; CDR2 reads YNNKEL (reference sequence). The CDR3 is 14 residues long. V was clipped by 4 bases and J by 9 bases; unmatched bases: 7. Researchers amplified the TCR beta CDR3 regions from RNA transcripts. Initially, a first-round RT-PCR of the TCR CDR3 employed the HTBI primer set. One entry per CDR3 protein, called by TCRdb with MiXCR from the multiplex PCR reads. The sample gives about 700,000 distinct CDR3 sequences, about 14% of which show up once; roughly 10% is in the top ten.

The specimen was blood. V gene TRBV3-1 combines with J gene TRBJ2-1; TRBD1 matches 9 bases. The TCR sequence derives from a woman aged 18-29 years with Graves' hyperthyroidism. CDR3 protein: CASSLGTGIVEQFF. The CDR3 nucleotides read TGTGCCAGCAGCCTGGGGACAGGGATTGTTGAGCAGTTCTTC.